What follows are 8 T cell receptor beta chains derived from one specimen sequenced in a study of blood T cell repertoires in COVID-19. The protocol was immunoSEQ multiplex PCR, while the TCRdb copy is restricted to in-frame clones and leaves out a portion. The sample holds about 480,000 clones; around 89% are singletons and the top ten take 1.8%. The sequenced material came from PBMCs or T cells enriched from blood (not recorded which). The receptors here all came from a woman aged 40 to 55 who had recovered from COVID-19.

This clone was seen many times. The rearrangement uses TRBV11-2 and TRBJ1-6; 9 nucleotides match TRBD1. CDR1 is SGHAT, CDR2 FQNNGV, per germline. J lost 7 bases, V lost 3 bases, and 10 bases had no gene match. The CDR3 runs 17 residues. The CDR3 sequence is CASSLGTGKALNSPLHF. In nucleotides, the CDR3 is TGTGCCAGCAGCTTGGGGACAGGGAAAGCCTTGAATTCACCCCTCCACTTT.

The CDR3 coding sequence is TGTGCCAGTAGTATCCCATTAAGGGGCGCGAACACTGAAGCTTTCTTT. The encoded protein is CASSIPLRGANTEAFF. The chain joins TRBV19 to TRBJ1-1; weak D call: TRBD1 (5 bases). V was pared by 3 bases and J by 1 base, with 15 bases between. There are 16 residues in the CDR3. Looked up from germline, CDR1 is LNHDA and CDR2 is SQIVND (reference sequence).

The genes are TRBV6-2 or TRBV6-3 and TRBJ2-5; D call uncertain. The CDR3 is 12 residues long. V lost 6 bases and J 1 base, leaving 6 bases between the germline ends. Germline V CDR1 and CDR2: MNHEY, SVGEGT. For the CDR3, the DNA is TGTGCCAGCAGCCCTCTCCAAGAGACCCAGTACTTC. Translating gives CASSPLQETQYF.

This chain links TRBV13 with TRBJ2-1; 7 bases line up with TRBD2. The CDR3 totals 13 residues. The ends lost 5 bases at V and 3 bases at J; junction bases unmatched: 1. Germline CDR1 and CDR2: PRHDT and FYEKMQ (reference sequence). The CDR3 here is CASSPGGYNEQFF. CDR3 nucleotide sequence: TGTGCCAGCAGCCCGGGAGGCTACAATGAGCAGTTCTTC. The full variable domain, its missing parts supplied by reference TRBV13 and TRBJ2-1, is AAGVIQSPRHLIKEKRETATLKCYPIPRHDTVYWYQQGPGQDPQFLISFYEKMQSDKGSIPDRFSAQQFSDYHSELNMSSLELGDSALYFCASSPGGYNEQFFGPGTRLTVL.

The CDR3 region is CSASVRTRADTQYF. The CDR3 DNA follows: TGCAGTGCTAGTGTCCGGACTAGAGCAGATACGCAGTATTTT. This rearrangement joins TRBV20-1 to TRBJ2-3; 7 bases are a match to TRBD2. Germline V gives CDR1 DFQATT, CDR2 SNEGSKA (reference sequence). The CDR3 extends over 14 amino acids. Trimming removed 3 bases from V and 4 bases from J; junction bases left unmatched: 7.

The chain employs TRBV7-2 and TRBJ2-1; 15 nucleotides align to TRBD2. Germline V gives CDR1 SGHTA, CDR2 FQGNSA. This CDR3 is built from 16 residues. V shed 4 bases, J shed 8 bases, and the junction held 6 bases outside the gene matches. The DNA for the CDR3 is TGTGCCAGCAGCTCACCGGGACTAGCGGGAGGCCATGAGCAGTTCTTC. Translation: CASSSPGLAGGHEQFF.

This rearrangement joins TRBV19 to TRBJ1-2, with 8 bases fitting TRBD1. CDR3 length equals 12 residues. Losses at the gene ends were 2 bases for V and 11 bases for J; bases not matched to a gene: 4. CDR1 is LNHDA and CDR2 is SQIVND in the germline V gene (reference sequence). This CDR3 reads CASSILGQAYTF. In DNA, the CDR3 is TGTGCCAGTAGTATATTGGGACAGGCGTACACCTTC.

CDR3 sequence (DNA): TGTGCCAGTAGTCCGCCGGGGTTCGGGAGTGAAAAACTGTTTTTT. Amino acid sequence: CASSPPGFGSEKLFF. The chain combines TRBV19 with TRBJ1-4, with D hard to call. This CDR3 spans 15 amino acids. In germline, CDR1 is LNHDA, CDR2 SQIVND (reference sequence). The V end lost 5 bases, the J end lost 7 bases, and 17 bases lay between the germline ends.